This T cell receptor (beta chain) came from a study of identical twins. The study, taken as a whole, reports: Cord blood beta clonotypes present at high abundance carried fewer insertions; no such pattern appeared in memory repertoires.

This clonotype showed up many times. Its matching antigen is unknown. Since the CDR3 does not end with the conserved phenylalanine or tryptophan, this likely comes from a read error. The DNA is omitted, as the CDR3 cannot be located on it reliably, and the CDR3 follows TCRdb's listing. Germline CDR1 reads MNHEY; CDR2 reads SVGAGI. Inclusive of both ends, the CDR3 amounts to 12 amino acids. TCRdb re-called the 5' RACE reads through MiXCR, storing one row per CDR3 protein. The sample holds under 250,000 distinct CDR3 sequences, 10% to 15% seen once. These data are also associated with another study on yellow fever vaccine responses in identical twins.

The V and J genes are TRBV6-5 and TRBJ2-3; whether TRBD2, the table's D call, matches the DNA was not checked. This sequence was found in a woman under 30 in good health. Specimen: memory (CD45RO+) T cells sorted from blood. The CDR3 sequence: CASRSTSGGVWL.